The subject of this entry is one T cell receptor beta chain. A single record per CDR3 protein comes from TCRdb applying MiXCR to the RT-PCR reads. Here the sample spans over 1,300 distinct CDR3 sequences, 30% to 40% being singletons. Germline V gives CDR1 SGHTA, CDR2 FQGNSA. The V end was cut by 5 bases, the J end by 2 bases, with 16 bases between. The CDR3 has 15 amino acids. The receptor comes from a female donor with primary Sjogren's syndrome. The V call is TRBV7-2, the J call TRBJ2-7, with D perhaps TRBD1 or TRBD2 (5 bases each). Sequencing was carried out using memory CD4+ T cells from salivary gland. CDR3 protein: CASSVLGTATYEQYF. Here the CDR3 DNA reads TGTGCCAGCAGCGTACTAGGGACGGCGACCTACGAGCAGTACTTC.